Following are 19 T cell receptor beta chains from one sample sequenced in a study of cytomegalovirus exposure and HLA in healthy donors. The primer mix had 60 Vbeta and 13 Jbeta primers. TCRdb's table, derived via immunoSEQ multiplex PCR, lists solely in-frame clones and lacks some. The table shows about 90,000 clones, with around 70% occurring only once. Sequences were obtained from PBMCs. The receptors originated from a man younger than 45 in good health and CMV-seropositive.

This clone has just a few counts. The chain links TRBV29-1 to TRBJ2-7, with a tentative D call TRBD1 (5 bases). Trimming shortened V by 6 bases and J by 6 bases, and 21 bases separated the two germline ends. The CDR3 is made up of 14 amino acids. Germline V gene lookup returns CDR1 SQVTM and CDR2 ANQGSEA. This chain's CDR3 is CSVFGAAGYLEQYF. In DNA, the CDR3 is TGCAGCGTCTTCGGCGCAGCAGGGTATCTCGAGCAGTACTTC.

The sample holds one count of this clone. The CDR3 reads CASTGRGSSGNTIYF. The DNA of the CDR3 is TGTGCCAGCACCGGTAGGGGAAGCTCTGGAAACACCATATATTTT. V is TRBV7-6 and J is TRBJ1-3; D might be TRBD1 (5 bases). Per the germline V gene, CDR1 is SGHVS and CDR2 is FNYEAQ. V was trimmed by 7 bases and J by 0 bases, leaving 13 bases between them. The CDR3 is 15 residues long.

J is TRBJ2-5 and V is TRBV30; D uncertain. V lost 0 bases to trimming and J lost 1 base, with 6 bases between them. This CDR3 is 13 amino acids long. Looked up from germline, CDR1 is GTSNPN and CDR2 is SVGIG (reference sequence). CDR3 residues: CAWSVQFQETQYF. DNA for the CDR3: TGTGCCTGGAGTGTACAGTTCCAAGAGACCCAGTACTTC.

The table lists this clone with a few counts. Other nucleotide sequences in the sample specify the same CDR3. The chain employs TRBV19 and TRBJ1-5, with 9 bases matching TRBD1. CDR3 length equals 14 residues. Germline V CDR1 and CDR2: LNHDA, SQIVND (reference sequence). The trim removed 6 bases at V and 4 bases at J, leaving 4 bases unmatched. The CDR3 DNA is TGTGCCAGTAGCCCGACAGGGGGTAATCAGCCCCAGCATTTT. As protein: CASSPTGGNQPQHF.

This clone has a handful of counts. The chain couples TRBV27 to TRBJ1-1, with 7 positions matching TRBD1. This CDR3 spans 16 amino acids. J gave up 0 bases and V 6 bases, and 10 bases lay outside the gene matches. Germline V gene data show CDR1 as MNHEY and CDR2 as SMNVEV (reference sequence). CDR3 protein: CASSGDRVGMNTEAFF. The CDR3 DNA follows: TGTGCCAGCAGCGGTGACAGGGTTGGCATGAACACTGAAGCTTTCTTT.

The chain is built from TRBV6-5 and TRBJ1-6; D not resolved. From germline, CDR1 is MNHEY and CDR2 SVGAGI. The CDR3 has 15 amino acids. V gave up 0 bases and J gave up 2 bases, with 5 bases separating them. The CDR3 here is CASSYSYPYNSPLHF. The CDR3 nucleotides read TGTGCCAGCAGTTACTCGTATCCCTATAATTCACCCCTCCACTTT.

The chain joins TRBV10-3 to TRBJ1-2; a weak D match, TRBD1 (5 bases). The V end was cut by 4 bases, the J end by 7 bases, with 10 bases between. Germline V gene lookup returns CDR1 ENHRY and CDR2 SYGVKD. This CDR3 is 12 amino acids long. The CDR3 DNA reads as TGTGCCATCAGTGGGGGGGACGCTGGCTACACCTTC. Translating gives CAISGGDAGYTF.

This chain uses TRBV7-9 with TRBJ1-2, with D maybe TRBD1 (5 bases). In germline, CDR1 is SEHNR, CDR2 FQNEAQ (reference sequence). The CDR3 spans 13 residues. Trimming pared 5 bases from V and 2 bases from J, leaving 9 bases between. The CDR3 reads CASSLEGNYGYTF. The CDR3 bases are TGTGCCAGCAGCCTGGAGGGGAACTATGGCTACACCTTC.

In DNA, the CDR3 is TGTGCCAGCAGCGTAGAGGGGGATCGGAAGACCCAGTACTTC. Its protein is CASSVEGDRKTQYF. The V gene is TRBV9, the J gene TRBJ2-5; D might be TRBD1 (6 bases). CDR1 SGDLS and CDR2 YYNGEE come from the germline V gene. There are 14 residues in the CDR3. V was pared by 0 bases and J by 6 bases, with 12 bases between.

The chain is built from TRBV23-1 and TRBJ2-1; 10 bases match TRBD1. TRBV23-1 is an ORF, with its function uncertain. After removal of 7 bases from V and 8 bases from J, the junction contained 8 bases not matched to a gene. The CDR3 consists of 14 residues. The CDR3 spells CASIQGQGKDEQFF. Written as DNA, the CDR3 is TGCGCCAGCATTCAGGGACAGGGGAAAGATGAGCAGTTCTTC.

This clone was seen only a few times. The chain employs TRBV27 and TRBJ2-5, with 8 bases identical to TRBD2. Judging by the DNA end, TRBJ2-7 fits better; the J call may be wrong. The CDR3 covers 15 residues. Germline V gene sequence: CDR1 MNHEY, CDR2 SMNVEV (reference sequence). The chain's CDR3 is CASSLGRFRGGEQYF. In nucleotides, the CDR3 is TGTGCCAGCAGTTTAGGTCGTTTTCGGGGGGGCGAGCAGTACTTC.

V is TRBV5-4 and J is TRBJ2-7; possibly TRBD1 for D (5 bases). Germline V lookup: CDR1 SGHNT, CDR2 YYREEE (reference sequence). This CDR3 contains 14 residues. Trimming took off 4 bases at V and 1 base at J, with 12 bases between the two ends. The CDR3 DNA reads as TGTGCCAGCAGCCACCCTCAGGGATCCTACGAGCAGTACTTC. It yields the protein CASSHPQGSYEQYF.

CDR3 DNA: TGTGCCAGCAGTTTGACTCCACCTTCCTACGAGCAGTACTTC. Its translation: CASSLTPPSYEQYF. The chain has TRBV28 and TRBJ2-7; D remains ambiguous. The V and J ends lost 3 bases and 1 base respectively, with 10 bases between them. CDR3 length: 14 residues. Per germline, CDR1 MDHEN and CDR2 SYDVKM.

The rearrangement links TRBV5-6 to TRBJ2-7; the D gene is possibly TRBD2 (6 bases). Germline V gene lookup returns CDR1 SGHDT and CDR2 YYEEEE. Trimming pared 0 bases from V and 2 bases from J, leaving 9 bases between. This CDR3 comprises 14 residues. The CDR3 loop is CASSLGGIAYEQYF. CDR3 nucleotides: TGTGCCAGCAGCTTGGGCGGGATTGCCTACGAGCAGTACTTC.

The chain couples TRBV4-3 to TRBJ2-7; 7 nucleotides line up with TRBD2. Per germline, CDR1 LGHNA and CDR2 YSLEER. This CDR3 spans 14 amino acids. V was pared by 2 bases and J by 9 bases, with 10 bases of the junction left unmatched. The CDR3 is CASSQQRRESVQYF. The CDR3 DNA is TGCGCCAGCAGCCAACAACGGCGGGAGTCGGTGCAGTACTTC.

This chain links TRBV27 with TRBJ1-5; TRBD1 matches 7 bases. The CDR3 has 13 residues. The germline V gene encodes CDR1 MNHEY and CDR2 SMNVEV (reference sequence). V was clipped by 3 bases and J by 6 bases; unmatched bases: 2. CDR3 loop: CASSFNRGQPQHF. The CDR3 nucleotides are TGTGCCAGCAGTTTTAACAGGGGTCAGCCCCAGCATTTT.

In its sample, this clone was seen once. The CDR3 sequence is CASSLAPDREIYGYTF. The CDR3 region has the DNA TGCGCCAGCAGCTTGGCCCCGGACAGGGAGATATATGGCTACACCTTC. The rearrangement uses TRBV5-1 and TRBJ1-2; 8 positions agree with TRBD1. This CDR3 is built from 16 residues. The J segment lost 5 bases and the V segment lost 0 bases, leaving 9 bases of the junction unmatched. The germline V gene has CDR1 SGHRS and CDR2 YFSETQ.

The chain has TRBV4-3 and TRBJ1-1, with D maybe TRBD1 (6 bases). The CDR3 runs to 17 residues. Trimming removed 1 base from V and 0 bases from J, with 15 bases in between. Per germline, CDR1 LGHNA and CDR2 YSLEER. CDR3 in DNA: TGCGCCAGCAGCCAAGGGTCGGTGGGGACATTGAACACTGAAGCTTTCTTT. Translation gives CASSQGSVGTLNTEAFF.

This clone is labeled medium-sized. Additional DNA sequences in this sample encode the identical CDR3. The J gene is TRBJ2-7, the V gene TRBV7-9; 7 bases agree with TRBD1. CDR1 is SEHNR, CDR2 FQNEAQ, per germline (reference sequence). V lost 4 bases, J lost 3 bases, and 6 bases stayed unmatched. This CDR3 comprises 14 residues. The CDR3 sequence is CASSSRDRHYEQYF. The CDR3 DNA follows: TGTGCCAGCAGCTCCCGGGACAGACACTACGAGCAGTACTTC.